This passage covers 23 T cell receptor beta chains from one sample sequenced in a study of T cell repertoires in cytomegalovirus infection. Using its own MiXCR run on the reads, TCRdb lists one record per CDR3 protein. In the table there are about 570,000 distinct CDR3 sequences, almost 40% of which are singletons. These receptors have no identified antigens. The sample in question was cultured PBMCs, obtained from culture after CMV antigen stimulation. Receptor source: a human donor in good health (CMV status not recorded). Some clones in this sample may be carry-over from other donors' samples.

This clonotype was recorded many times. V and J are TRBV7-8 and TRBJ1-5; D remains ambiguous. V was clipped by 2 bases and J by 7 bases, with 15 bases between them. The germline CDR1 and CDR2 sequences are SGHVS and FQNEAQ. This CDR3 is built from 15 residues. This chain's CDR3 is CASSLILDSGQPQHF. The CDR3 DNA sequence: TGTGCCAGCAGCTTAATCCTGGACTCGGGACAGCCCCAGCATTTT.

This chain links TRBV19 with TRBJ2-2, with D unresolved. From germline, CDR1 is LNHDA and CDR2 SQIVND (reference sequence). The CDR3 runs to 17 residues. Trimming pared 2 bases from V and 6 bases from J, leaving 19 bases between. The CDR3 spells CASSIPQSSFASGELFF. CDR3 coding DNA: TGTGCCAGTAGTATACCTCAGTCTTCCTTCGCTTCCGGGGAGCTGTTTTTT.

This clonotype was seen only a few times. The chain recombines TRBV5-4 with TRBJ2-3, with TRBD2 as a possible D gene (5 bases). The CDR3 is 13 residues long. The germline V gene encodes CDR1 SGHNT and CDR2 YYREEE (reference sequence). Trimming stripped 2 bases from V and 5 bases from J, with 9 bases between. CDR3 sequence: CASSFKEVDTQYF. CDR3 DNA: TGTGCCAGCAGCTTTAAGGAGGTAGATACGCAGTATTTT.

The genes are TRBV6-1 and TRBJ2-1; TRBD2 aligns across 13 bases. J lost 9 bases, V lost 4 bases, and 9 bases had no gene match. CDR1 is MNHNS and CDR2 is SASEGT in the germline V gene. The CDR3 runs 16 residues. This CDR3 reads CASSAPGLAGAGEQFF. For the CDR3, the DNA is TGTGCCAGCAGTGCCCCAGGACTAGCGGGAGCGGGTGAGCAGTTCTTC.

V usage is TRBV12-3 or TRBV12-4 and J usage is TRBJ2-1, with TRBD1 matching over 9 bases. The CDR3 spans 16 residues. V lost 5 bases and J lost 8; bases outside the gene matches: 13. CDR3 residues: CASSGHPGQGEDEQFF. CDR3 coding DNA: TGTGCCAGCAGTGGACATCCGGGACAGGGCGAGGATGAGCAGTTCTTC.

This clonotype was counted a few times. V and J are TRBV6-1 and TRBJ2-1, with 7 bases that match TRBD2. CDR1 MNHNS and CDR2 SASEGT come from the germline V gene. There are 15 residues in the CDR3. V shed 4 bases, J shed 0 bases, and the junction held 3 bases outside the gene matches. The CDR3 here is CASSASGVSYNEQFF. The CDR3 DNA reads TGTGCCAGCAGTGCCAGCGGGGTCTCCTACAATGAGCAGTTCTTC.

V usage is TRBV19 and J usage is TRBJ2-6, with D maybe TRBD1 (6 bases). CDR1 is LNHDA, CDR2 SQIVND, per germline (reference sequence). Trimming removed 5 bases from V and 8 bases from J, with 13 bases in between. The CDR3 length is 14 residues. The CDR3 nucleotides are TGTGCCAGTAGTGTTCTACAGGGTTCCAACGTCCTGACTTTC. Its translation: CASSVLQGSNVLTF.

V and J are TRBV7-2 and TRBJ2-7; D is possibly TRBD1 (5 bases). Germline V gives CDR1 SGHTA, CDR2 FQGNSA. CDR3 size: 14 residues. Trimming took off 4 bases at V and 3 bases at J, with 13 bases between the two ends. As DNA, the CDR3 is TGTGCCAGCAGCTCCACGACAGACAGCTACGAGCAGTACTTC. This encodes CASSSTTDSYEQYF.

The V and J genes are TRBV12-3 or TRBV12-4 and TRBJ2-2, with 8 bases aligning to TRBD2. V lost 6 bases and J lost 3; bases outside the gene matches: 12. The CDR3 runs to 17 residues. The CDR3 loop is CASRLGAGGSHTGELFF. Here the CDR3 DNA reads TGTGCCAGCAGGCTCGGGGCGGGGGGATCGCACACCGGGGAGCTGTTTTTT.

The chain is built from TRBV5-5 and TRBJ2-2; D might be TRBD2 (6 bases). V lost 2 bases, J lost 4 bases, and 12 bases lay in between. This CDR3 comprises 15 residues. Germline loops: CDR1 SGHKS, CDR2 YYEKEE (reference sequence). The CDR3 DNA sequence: TGTGCCAGCAGCTTAAGACCGCGGGGCACCGGGGAGCTGTTTTTT. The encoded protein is CASSLRPRGTGELFF.

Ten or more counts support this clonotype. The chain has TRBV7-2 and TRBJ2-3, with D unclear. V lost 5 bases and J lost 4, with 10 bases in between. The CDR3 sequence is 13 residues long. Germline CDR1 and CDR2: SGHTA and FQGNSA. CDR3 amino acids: CASSPYLPDTQYF. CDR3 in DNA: TGTGCCAGCAGCCCATACCTCCCAGATACGCAGTATTTT.

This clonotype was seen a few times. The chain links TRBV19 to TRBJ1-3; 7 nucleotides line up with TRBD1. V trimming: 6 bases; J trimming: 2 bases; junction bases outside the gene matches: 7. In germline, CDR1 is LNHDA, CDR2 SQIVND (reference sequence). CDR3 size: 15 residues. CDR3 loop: CASSRQGNAGNTIYF. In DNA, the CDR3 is TGTGCCAGTAGCAGACAGGGAAACGCTGGAAACACCATATATTTT.

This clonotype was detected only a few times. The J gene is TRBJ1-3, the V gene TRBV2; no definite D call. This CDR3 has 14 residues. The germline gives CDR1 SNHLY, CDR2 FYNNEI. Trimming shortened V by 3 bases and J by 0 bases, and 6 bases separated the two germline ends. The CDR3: CASSDTDSGNTIYF. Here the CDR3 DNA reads TGTGCCAGCAGTGACACCGACTCTGGAAACACCATATATTTT.

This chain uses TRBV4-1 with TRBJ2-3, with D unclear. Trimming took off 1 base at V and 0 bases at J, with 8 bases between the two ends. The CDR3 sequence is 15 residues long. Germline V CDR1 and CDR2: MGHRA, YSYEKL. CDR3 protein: CASSQAASSTDTQYF. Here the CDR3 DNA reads TGCGCCAGCAGCCAAGCGGCTTCGAGCACAGATACGCAGTATTTT.

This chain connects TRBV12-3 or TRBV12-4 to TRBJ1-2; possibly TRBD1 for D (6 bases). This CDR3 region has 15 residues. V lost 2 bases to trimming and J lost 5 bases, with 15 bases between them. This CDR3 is CASSLMGGLMYGYTF. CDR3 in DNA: TGTGCCAGCAGTTTAATGGGGGGCTTAATGTATGGCTACACCTTC.

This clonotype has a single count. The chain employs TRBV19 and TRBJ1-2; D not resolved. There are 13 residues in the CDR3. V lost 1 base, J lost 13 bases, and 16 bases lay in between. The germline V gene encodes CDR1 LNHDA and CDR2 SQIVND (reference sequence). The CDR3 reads CASSIVPGEGGTF. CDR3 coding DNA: TGTGCCAGTAGTATAGTCCCCGGGGAGGGAGGCACCTTC.

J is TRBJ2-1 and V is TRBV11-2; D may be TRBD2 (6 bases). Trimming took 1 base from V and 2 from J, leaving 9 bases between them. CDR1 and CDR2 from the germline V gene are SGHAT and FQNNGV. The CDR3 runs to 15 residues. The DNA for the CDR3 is TGTGCCAGCAGCTTAGTAAGGACTACCTACAATGAGCAGTTCTTC. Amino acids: CASSLVRTTYNEQFF.

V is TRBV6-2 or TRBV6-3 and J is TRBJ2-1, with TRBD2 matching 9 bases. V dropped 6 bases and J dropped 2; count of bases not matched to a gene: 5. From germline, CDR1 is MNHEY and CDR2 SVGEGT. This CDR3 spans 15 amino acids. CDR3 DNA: TGTGCCAGCAGGCGACTAGCGGAAACCTACAATGAGCAGTTCTTC. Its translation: CASRRLAETYNEQFF.

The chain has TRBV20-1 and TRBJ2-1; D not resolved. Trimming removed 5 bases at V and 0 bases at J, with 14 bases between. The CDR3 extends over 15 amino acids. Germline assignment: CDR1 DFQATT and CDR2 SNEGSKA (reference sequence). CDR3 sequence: CSAPPGISSYNEQFF. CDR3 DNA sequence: TGCAGTGCTCCGCCGGGCATAAGCTCCTACAATGAGCAGTTCTTC.

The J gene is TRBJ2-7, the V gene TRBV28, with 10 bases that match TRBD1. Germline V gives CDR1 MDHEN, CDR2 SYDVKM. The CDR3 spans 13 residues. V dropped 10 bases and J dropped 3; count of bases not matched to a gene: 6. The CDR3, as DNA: TGTGCCACCAGGACAGGGGGGCGCTACGAGCAGTACTTC. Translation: CATRTGGRYEQYF.

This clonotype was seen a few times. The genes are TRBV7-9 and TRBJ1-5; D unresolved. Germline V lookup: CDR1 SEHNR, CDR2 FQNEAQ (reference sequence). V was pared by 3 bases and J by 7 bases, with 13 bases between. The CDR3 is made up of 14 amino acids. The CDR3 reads CASSFDSWGQPQHF. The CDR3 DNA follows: TGTGCCAGCAGCTTCGACTCTTGGGGACAGCCCCAGCATTTT. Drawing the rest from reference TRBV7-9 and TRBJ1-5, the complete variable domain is DTGVSQNPRHKITKRGQNVTFRCDPISEHNRLYWYRQTLGQGPEFLTYFQNEAQLEKSRLLSDRFSAERPKGSFSTLEIQRTEQGDSAMYLCASSFDSWGQPQHFGDGTRLSIL.

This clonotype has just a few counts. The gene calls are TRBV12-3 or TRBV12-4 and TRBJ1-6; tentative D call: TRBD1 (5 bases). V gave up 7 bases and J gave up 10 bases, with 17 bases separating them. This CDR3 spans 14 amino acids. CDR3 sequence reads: CASTPGGGLSPLHF. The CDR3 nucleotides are TGTGCCAGCACTCCGGGTGGGGGTCTATCACCCCTCCACTTT.

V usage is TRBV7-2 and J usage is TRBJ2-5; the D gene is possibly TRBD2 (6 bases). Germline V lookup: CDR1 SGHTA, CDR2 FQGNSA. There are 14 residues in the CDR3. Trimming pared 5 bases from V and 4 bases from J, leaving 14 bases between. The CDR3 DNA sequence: TGTGCCAGCAGCCCTGGAGGGCCCGGAGAGACCCAGTACTTC. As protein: CASSPGGPGETQYF. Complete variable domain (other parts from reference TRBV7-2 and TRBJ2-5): GAGVSQSPSNKVTEKGKDVELRCDPISGHTALYWYRQSLGQGLEFLIYFQGNSAPDKSGLPSDRFSAERTGGSVSTLTIQRTQQEDSAVYLCASSPGGPGETQYFGPGTRLLVL.